This T cell receptor beta chain is drawn from a study of CD8 T cells in Susac syndrome. From blood CD8+ and CD4+ T cells, TCR beta sequences were generated. Random hexamers were used to reverse transcribe about 0.45 to 1 ug of RNA. With immunoSEQ multiplex PCR, TCR beta CDR3 was amplified across 54 Vbeta and 13 Jbeta. In TCRdb, the immunoSEQ multiplex PCR reads were re-called with MiXCR into one record per CDR3 protein. The sample carries around 200,000 distinct CDR3 sequences, over 90% recorded once. The CDR3 totals 18 residues. V was shortened by 3 bases and J by 2 bases, with 23 bases between the two germline ends. Germline CDR1 reads SGHTS; CDR2 reads YDEGEE.

The sample consisted of CD4+ T cells from PBMCs. The V and J genes are TRBV5-8 and TRBJ1-2; tentatively, D is TRBD1 (6 bases). The sequence was obtained from a human donor with Susac syndrome. The CDR3 is CASSSKPEPGQPNYGYTF. The CDR3 coding sequence is TGTGCCAGCAGCTCAAAACCTGAACCGGGACAACCGAACTATGGCTACACCTTC.